The 24 T cell receptor beta chains listed next were all sequenced from one sample in a study of blood T cell repertoires in COVID-19. The data were produced by immunoSEQ multiplex PCR, yet TCRdb's version contains in-frame clones alone and is incomplete. Found here are 150,000 to 190,000 clones, approximately 92% of them singletons; the top ten hold approximately 15%. The specimen was peripheral blood. The receptors were gathered from a woman aged 40 to 49 with acute or convalescent COVID-19.

The genes are TRBV28 and TRBJ2-2; a possible D gene is TRBD1 (6 bases). The germline CDR1 and CDR2 sequences are MDHEN and SYDVKM. The CDR3 has 13 residues. The germline V and J ends were trimmed by 7 bases and 5 bases, with 11 bases remaining between them. This CDR3 is CASTLQGTGELFF. CDR3 bases: TGTGCCAGCACCCTGCAGGGGACCGGGGAGCTGTTTTTT.

The J gene is TRBJ2-1, the V gene TRBV27; 10 nucleotides match TRBD2. The trim removed 3 bases at V and 4 bases at J, leaving 6 bases unmatched. The germline V gene encodes CDR1 MNHEY and CDR2 SMNVEV (reference sequence). CDR3 length: 16 residues. CDR3 nucleotides: TGTGCCAGCAGTTTTCTAGCGGGAGAAGGGTACAATGAGCAGTTCTTC. This codes for CASSFLAGEGYNEQFF.

The rearrangement links TRBV2 to TRBJ2-7, with TRBD1 matching over 7 bases. Per germline, CDR1 SNHLY and CDR2 FYNNEI. This CDR3 is 15 amino acids long. V shed 3 bases, J shed 0 bases, and the junction held 5 bases outside the gene matches. The CDR3 sequence: CASSDEGASSYEQYF. For the CDR3, the DNA is TGTGCCAGCAGTGATGAGGGGGCCTCCTCCTACGAGCAGTACTTC.

The chain is built from TRBV7-3 and TRBJ2-7; possibly TRBD2 for D (5 bases). V was trimmed by 1 base and J by 5 bases, leaving 9 bases between them. There are 13 residues in the CDR3. CDR1 SGHTA and CDR2 FQGTGA come from the germline V gene. In DNA, the CDR3 is TGTGCCAGCAGCTTAATGAGAGGGAACGAGCAGTACTTC. It encodes CASSLMRGNEQYF. Looking up the rest from reference TRBV7-3 and TRBJ2-7 gives the full variable domain: GAGVSQTPSNKVTEKGKYVELRCDPISGHTALYWYRQSLGQGPEFLIYFQGTGAADDSGLPNDRFFAVRPEGSVSTLKIQRTERGDSAVYLCASSLMRGNEQYFGPGTRLTVT.

The chain carries TRBV12-5 and TRBJ2-3, with D tentatively TRBD1 (5 bases). With 0 bases removed from V and 11 bases from J, the gap between germline ends came to 15 bases. The germline V gene encodes CDR1 LGHNT and CDR2 FRNRAP. The CDR3 extends over 14 amino acids. The CDR3 DNA reads as TGTGCTAGTGGTTTGGTACTGGGGCCAGCACTGCAGTATTTT. It is translated as CASGLVLGPALQYF. The whole variable domain, remainder taken from reference TRBV12-5 and TRBJ2-3, is DARVTQTPRHKVTEMGQEVTMRCQPILGHNTVFWYRQTMMQGLELLAYFRNRAPLDDSGMPKDRFSAEMPDATLATLKIQPSEPRDSAVYFCASGLVLGPALQYFGPGTRLTVL.

The CDR3 here is CASSYSVSGRAHEQFF. The CDR3 coding sequence is TGTGCCAGCAGTTACAGTGTTAGCGGGAGAGCCCATGAGCAGTTCTTC. The J gene is TRBJ2-1, the V gene TRBV6-2 or TRBV6-3, with TRBD2 matching over 9 bases. Germline assignment: CDR1 MNHEY and CDR2 SVGEGT. The CDR3 is 16 residues long. J gave up 8 bases and V 2 bases, and 10 bases lay outside the gene matches.

V is TRBV3-1 (or the pseudogene TRBV3-2) and J is TRBJ1-5; D is unresolved. Trimming stripped 3 bases from V and 4 bases from J, with 13 bases between. CDR1 and CDR2 (germline): LGHDT, YNNKEL (reference sequence). The CDR3 covers 15 residues. CDR3: CASSQVFEENQPQHF. CDR3 DNA: TGTGCCAGCAGCCAGGTTTTTGAGGAGAATCAGCCCCAGCATTTT.

V is TRBV3-1 (or the pseudogene TRBV3-2) and J is TRBJ2-1, with 12 bases that match TRBD2. Germline V gene sequence: CDR1 LGHDT, CDR2 YNNKEL (reference sequence). The CDR3 totals 15 residues. V lost 5 bases and J lost 9; bases outside the gene matches: 8. The CDR3 sequence: CASSSSSGGASEQFF. The CDR3 nucleotides read TGTGCCAGCAGCTCATCTAGCGGGGGGGCGTCTGAGCAGTTCTTC.

The genes are TRBV6-2 or TRBV6-3 and TRBJ2-2, with TRBD2 as a possible D gene (6 bases). Per germline, CDR1 MNHEY and CDR2 SVGEGT. Trimming pared 5 bases from V and 3 bases from J, leaving 10 bases between. The CDR3 has 14 residues. CDR3 amino acids: CASSPSSDTGELFF. The CDR3 DNA is TGTGCCAGCAGTCCATCTAGCGACACCGGGGAGCTGTTTTTT.

The chain employs TRBV5-7 and TRBJ2-6, with a tentative D call TRBD2 (5 bases). TRBV5-7 is annotated as an ORF whose role is uncertain. The germline V and J ends were trimmed by 4 bases and 2 bases, with 19 bases remaining between them. This CDR3 is built from 18 residues. The CDR3 reads CASSRLPNSMAGANVLTF. CDR3 in DNA: TGTGCCAGCAGCCGACTACCGAATTCGATGGCTGGGGCCAACGTCCTGACTTTC.

The V call is TRBV28, the J call TRBJ2-1; 12 bases map to TRBD2. CDR3 length: 21 amino acids. The germline V gene encodes CDR1 MDHEN and CDR2 SYDVKM. V lost 9 bases to trimming and J lost 3 bases; unmatched junction nucleotides: 24. The CDR3 reads CASKGFEGGSTSGSVYNEQFF. In nucleotides, the CDR3 is TGTGCCAGTAAAGGTTTCGAAGGGGGCTCGACTAGCGGGAGTGTCTACAATGAGCAGTTCTTC.

The chain recombines TRBV29-1 with TRBJ1-4; TRBD1 matches at 7 bases. This CDR3 spans 16 amino acids. Germline CDR1 and CDR2: SQVTM and ANQGSEA. Trimming at V came to 1 base and at J to 4 bases, leaving 9 bases not matched to a gene. The CDR3 DNA reads TGCAGCGTTGAAGGACACCTTGGACAGGATAATGAAAAACTGTTTTTT. This codes for CSVEGHLGQDNEKLFF.

The rearrangement joins TRBV19 to TRBJ2-7; the match to TRBD2 covers 8 bases. This CDR3 contains 14 residues. Trimming cost V 5 bases and J 6 bases; bases outside gene matches: 9. The germline gives CDR1 LNHDA, CDR2 SQIVND (reference sequence). DNA for the CDR3: TGTGCCAGTAGTTTAGGACTAGCTCTGGGCGAGCAGTACTTC. Translated: CASSLGLALGEQYF.

The chain combines TRBV7-3 with TRBJ2-6; the D gene is possibly TRBD1 (6 bases). The V end was cut by 8 bases, the J end by 12 bases, with 17 bases between. Germline lookup yields CDR1 SGHTA and CDR2 FQGTGA. This CDR3 region has 13 residues. CDR3 sequence (DNA): TGTGCCAGCGGAACTAGACAGGACCGCGTCCTGACTTTC. This codes for CASGTRQDRVLTF.

The chain combines TRBV24-1 with TRBJ2-1; perhaps TRBD2 as D (6 bases). The germline V gene has CDR1 KGHDR and CDR2 SFDVKD. CDR3 length: 11 amino acids. Trimming cost V 10 bases and J 7 bases, with 10 bases left between them. The CDR3 DNA follows: TGTGCCACGACTGGGGGGAATGAGCAGTTCTTC. Protein product: CATTGGNEQFF.

This chain connects TRBV19 to TRBJ1-3; 7 bases line up with TRBD1. CDR1 is LNHDA, CDR2 SQIVND, per germline (reference sequence). The V segment lost 4 bases and the J segment 4 bases; nucleotides outside the gene matches: 7. CDR3 length equals 15 residues. The CDR3 sequence is CASSTTGWLGNTIYF. Here the CDR3 DNA reads TGTGCCAGTAGTACGACAGGGTGGTTAGGAAACACCATATATTTT.

The CDR3 here is CASSEGQDWVQETQYF. The CDR3 nucleotides read TGTGCCAGCAGTGAAGGACAGGATTGGGTGCAAGAGACCCAGTACTTC. V usage is TRBV2 and J usage is TRBJ2-5; TRBD1 is a possible D gene (6 bases). This CDR3 has 16 amino acids. V lost 1 base to trimming and J lost 2 bases, with 14 bases between them. In germline, CDR1 is SNHLY, CDR2 FYNNEI.

This sequence joins TRBV24-1 and TRBJ2-7; TRBD1 matches at 7 bases. CDR3 length equals 16 residues. Unmatched junction bases numbered 5, after V lost 0 bases and J lost 1 base. The germline V gene has CDR1 KGHDR and CDR2 SFDVKD. The CDR3 spells CATSDLLGQLSYEQYF. The CDR3 DNA reads as TGTGCCACCAGTGATTTGTTGGGACAGCTTTCCTACGAGCAGTACTTC.

The chain is built from TRBV30 and TRBJ1-5; D is perhaps TRBD1 (6 bases). CDR1 is GTSNPN and CDR2 is SVGIG in the germline V gene (reference sequence). The CDR3 is 15 residues long. V was clipped by 3 bases and J by 6 bases, with 18 bases between them. CDR3 bases: TGTGCCTGGAGCTCCGGGGGGGGCGCGTCTCAGCCCCAGCATTTT. Residues: CAWSSGGGASQPQHF.

The chain joins TRBV7-2 to TRBJ2-3; possible D gene TRBD2, 5 bases. CDR3 size: 15 residues. V lost 4 bases to trimming and J lost 0 bases, with 11 bases between them. In germline, CDR1 is SGHTA, CDR2 FQGNSA. The CDR3 coding sequence is TGTGCCAGCAGCTCCGAGCGGACTAGCACAGATACGCAGTATTTT. It yields the protein CASSSERTSTDTQYF.

This clone was observed many times. The chain combines TRBV4-2 with TRBJ1-3, with a tentative D call TRBD1 (6 bases). Between the trimmed V and J ends, which lost 1 base and 2 bases, there was a span of 12 bases. This CDR3 is 16 amino acids long. Germline CDR1 LGHNA, CDR2 YNFKEQ. The CDR3 reads CASSQGGAGAGNTIYF. The CDR3 DNA sequence: TGTGCCAGCAGCCAAGGTGGAGCAGGGGCTGGAAACACCATATATTTT.

This clone has just one count. The chain carries TRBV27 and TRBJ2-3, with 11 bases identical to TRBD2. The J segment lost 2 bases and the V segment lost 1 base, leaving 2 bases of the junction unmatched. The germline V gene has CDR1 MNHEY and CDR2 SMNVEV (reference sequence). This CDR3 has 16 residues. The CDR3 sequence is CASSLLAGGPTDTQYF. The CDR3 region has the DNA TGTGCCAGCAGTTTATTAGCGGGGGGGCCCACAGATACGCAGTATTTT.

The chain joins TRBV6-5 to TRBJ2-7, with D possibly TRBD2 on 6 matching bases. V lost 6 bases to trimming and J lost 3 bases, with 15 bases between them. This CDR3 region has 14 residues. Germline CDR1 reads MNHEY; CDR2 reads SVGAGI. The CDR3 sequence is CASREGGSLYEQYF. DNA for the CDR3: TGTGCCAGCAGGGAGGGTGGGAGTCTCTACGAGCAGTACTTC.

The chain links TRBV3-1 (or the pseudogene TRBV3-2) to TRBJ2-1; a weak D match, TRBD2 (7 bases). This CDR3 region has 15 residues. CDR1 LGHDT and CDR2 YNNKEL come from the germline V gene (reference sequence). V shed 5 bases and J shed 7 bases, with 18 bases lying between them. DNA of the CDR3: TGTGCCAGCAGCTTTCGGGGGGCCAGTACGAATGAGCAGTTCTTC. This sequence encodes CASSFRGASTNEQFF.